The 25 T cell receptor beta chains below all came from one sample that was sequenced in a study of technical replicates of blood from several donors. Profiling relied on immunoSEQ multiplex PCR, and the TCRdb table lists in-frame clones only, not all of them. The sample contains 79,000 or so clones, 85% to 95% of which appear only once. Sequenced sample: T cells isolated from PBMCs. These receptor sequences come from a human donor in good health.

The rearrangement joins TRBV27 to TRBJ1-1; 8 positions agree with TRBD1. The CDR3 consists of 15 residues. The junction had 1 base not matched to a gene; V was cut back by 0 bases and J by 1 base. The germline gives CDR1 MNHEY, CDR2 SMNVEV (reference sequence). CDR3 amino acids: CASSLSTGANTEAFF. The DNA for the CDR3 is TGTGCCAGCAGTTTATCGACAGGGGCGAACACTGAAGCTTTCTTT.

The rearrangement joins TRBV5-6 to TRBJ2-4, with 13 bases matching TRBD2. Unmatched junction bases numbered 8, after V lost 4 bases and J lost 10 bases. The CDR3 runs to 15 residues. Germline V gene data show CDR1 as SGHDT and CDR2 as YYEEEE. The CDR3 nucleotides are TGTGCCAGCAGCGAGACCGGGACTAGCGGGGTAATTCAGTACTTC. It translates to CASSETGTSGVIQYF.

The count of this clone is one. V usage is TRBV5-1 and J usage is TRBJ2-1; 10 nucleotides match TRBD2. Germline trimming cut 4 bases from V and 2 bases from J; bases unmatched to any gene: 12. Germline V gene data show CDR1 as SGHRS and CDR2 as YFSETQ. The CDR3 loop spans 18 amino acids. In DNA, the CDR3 is TGCGCCAGCAGCCCACATCCAATAGCGGGAGGCACCTACAATGAGCAGTTCTTC. Amino acid sequence: CASSPHPIAGGTYNEQFF.

This chain links TRBV30 with TRBJ1-4, with 7 bases identical to TRBD1. The CDR3 length is 16 residues. V was pared by 0 bases and J by 3 bases, with 7 bases of the junction left unmatched. CDR1 GTSNPN and CDR2 SVGIG come from the germline V gene (reference sequence). The CDR3 protein is CAWSVRGGTANEKLFF. CDR3 bases: TGTGCCTGGAGTGTAAGGGGCGGGACAGCTAATGAAAAACTGTTTTTT.

The chain joins TRBV27 to TRBJ1-1; tentatively, D is TRBD1 (6 bases). In germline, CDR1 is MNHEY, CDR2 SMNVEV (reference sequence). The V and J ends lost 5 bases and 3 bases respectively, with 19 bases between them. The length of the CDR3 is 16 residues. Here the CDR3 DNA reads TGTGCCAGCAGTCTACACTCCTCAGGGGCGGACACTGAAGCTTTCTTT. Amino acids: CASSLHSSGADTEAFF.

This chain uses TRBV9 with TRBJ2-5; 9 bases map to TRBD2. The ends lost 3 bases at V and 7 bases at J; junction bases unmatched: 7. The CDR3 has 14 residues. Germline V lookup: CDR1 SGDLS, CDR2 YYNGEE. CDR3 DNA: TGTGCCAGCAGCGGTAGCGGGAGAACGCGGACCCAGTACTTC. It codes for CASSGSGRTRTQYF.

The chain is built from TRBV7-2 and TRBJ2-5; no reliable D call. V dropped 6 bases and J dropped 4 bases, with 15 bases sitting between them. From germline, CDR1 is SGHTA and CDR2 FQGNSA. CDR3 length equals 14 residues. This CDR3 is CASSPMGTVETQYF. The CDR3, as DNA: TGTGCCAGCAGTCCAATGGGTACAGTAGAGACCCAGTACTTC.

This clone has just one count. The gene calls are TRBV14 and TRBJ2-1; D perhaps matches TRBD1 (5 bases). Deletions cut 1 base from V and 0 bases from J, with 13 bases between. CDR1 SGHDN and CDR2 FVKESK come from the germline V gene. The CDR3 loop spans 17 amino acids. Here the CDR3 reads CASSQGGWLSSYNEQFF. The CDR3 DNA reads as TGTGCCAGCAGCCAAGGGGGCTGGCTGAGCTCCTACAATGAGCAGTTCTTC.

This clone was detected a few times. This chain joins TRBV4-1 and TRBJ1-1; D remains ambiguous. Germline values: CDR1 MGHRA, CDR2 YSYEKL. This CDR3 is built from 14 residues. V gave up 4 bases and J gave up 0 bases, with 9 bases separating them. The CDR3 DNA reads TGCGCCAGCAGCCTCCATACTATGAACACTGAAGCTTTCTTT. It specifies CASSLHTMNTEAFF.

The rearrangement links TRBV10-3 to TRBJ2-1; 11 bases map to TRBD2. The germline V gene has CDR1 ENHRY and CDR2 SYGVKD. V lost 2 bases, J lost 8 bases, and 5 bases stayed unmatched. The CDR3 runs 15 residues. The chain's CDR3 is CAISETSGRGDEQFF. DNA for the CDR3: TGTGCCATCAGTGAGACTAGCGGGAGAGGGGATGAGCAGTTCTTC.

In this sample, this clone turned up once. At one boundary the junction diverges from the germline segment, which might be a read error. The chain is built from TRBV7-7 and TRBJ2-3; perhaps TRBD1 as D (6 bases). Germline values: CDR1 SSHAT, CDR2 FNYEAQ (reference sequence). The CDR3 runs to 15 residues. The chain's CDR3 is CASSLAAQGTDTQYF. The CDR3 DNA reads TGTGCTAGCAGCTTGGCCGCCCAGGGGACAGATACGCAGTATTTT.

This clone was counted between two and nine times. V and J are TRBV7-2 and TRBJ2-3; the D gene is possibly TRBD2 (6 bases). V lost 5 bases and J lost 2, with 11 bases in between. In germline, CDR1 is SGHTA, CDR2 FQGNSA. The CDR3 is 14 residues long. This chain's CDR3 is CASSVEGPTDTQYF. DNA of the CDR3: TGTGCCAGCAGCGTGGAGGGTCCCACAGATACGCAGTATTTT.

This clone was counted between two and nine times. The same CDR3 also results from other DNA sequences found in this sample. The V call is TRBV9, the J call TRBJ1-3, with D possibly TRBD1 on 5 matching bases. CDR1 and CDR2 from the germline V gene are SGDLS and YYNGEE. V lost 2 bases and J 7 bases, leaving 13 bases between the germline ends. This CDR3 is 14 amino acids long. CDR3 in DNA: TGTGCCAGCAGCGTGGCAGGGATCGGGAACACCATATATTTT. This sequence encodes CASSVAGIGNTIYF.

V is TRBV6-5 and J is TRBJ2-7; D unresolved. Trimming left V 4 bases short and J 0 bases short, with 7 bases between. The CDR3 is 13 amino acids. Germline V gene data show CDR1 as MNHEY and CDR2 as SVGAGI. CDR3 residues: CASSSAASYEQYF. CDR3 bases: TGTGCCAGCAGTTCGGCGGCCTCCTACGAGCAGTACTTC.

This chain joins TRBV5-1 and TRBJ1-2, with D tentatively TRBD1 (6 bases). The V end lost 4 bases, the J end lost 4 bases, and 14 bases lay between the germline ends. Germline V gene sequence: CDR1 SGHRS, CDR2 YFSETQ. This CDR3 spans 14 amino acids. The CDR3 bases are TGCGCCAGCAGCACACAGGGCCCGAGCTATGGCTACACCTTC. Amino acid sequence: CASSTQGPSYGYTF.

The chain combines TRBV7-9 with TRBJ2-1; 10 bases agree with TRBD2. The J segment lost 6 bases and the V segment lost 5 bases, leaving 7 bases of the junction unmatched. Germline CDR1 SEHNR, CDR2 FQNEAQ (reference sequence). The CDR3 is made up of 15 amino acids. CDR3 residues: CASSQGAGGPNEQFF. The CDR3 DNA reads TGTGCCAGCAGCCAGGGAGCGGGAGGGCCCAATGAGCAGTTCTTC.

This chain uses TRBV6-5 with TRBJ2-7; D gene unclear. Trimming shortened V by 0 bases and J by 6 bases, and 3 bases separated the two germline ends. The CDR3 is 11 residues long. The germline gives CDR1 MNHEY, CDR2 SVGAGI. CDR3 sequence (DNA): TGTGCCAGCAGTTACTCCGGCGAGCAGTACTTC. Amino acids: CASSYSGEQYF.

The chain carries TRBV2 and TRBJ2-5, with 9 bases identical to TRBD1. This CDR3 is 16 amino acids long. Germline assignment: CDR1 SNHLY and CDR2 FYNNEI. Germline trimming cut 5 bases from V and 2 bases from J; bases unmatched to any gene: 9. CDR3 protein: CASSQHPGTGQETQYF. CDR3 in DNA: TGTGCCAGCAGTCAACATCCCGGGACAGGGCAAGAGACCCAGTACTTC.

The chain has TRBV5-8 and TRBJ2-2, with 8 bases lining up with TRBD2. The V gene end was trimmed by 0 bases and the J gene end by 5 bases; junction bases not matched to a gene: 9. The CDR3 runs 17 residues. Germline loops: CDR1 SGHTS, CDR2 YDEGEE. For the CDR3, the DNA is TGTGCCAGCAGCTTGGGTTTTATAGCGGGACGGACCGGGGAGCTGTTTTTT. It translates to CASSLGFIAGRTGELFF.

The chain carries TRBV25-1 and TRBJ2-1, with 11 bases lining up with TRBD2. The germline gives CDR1 MGHDK, CDR2 SYGVNS. With 3 bases clipped from V and 2 bases from J, the junction kept 3 bases outside the gene matches. CDR3 length: 16 amino acids. The CDR3 sequence is CASSETSGTPYNEQFF. The DNA for the CDR3 is TGTGCCAGCAGTGAGACTAGCGGGACACCCTACAATGAGCAGTTCTTC. The complete variable domain, with remaining parts taken from reference TRBV25-1 and TRBJ2-1, reads EADIYQTPRYLVIGTGKKITLECSQTMGHDKMYWYQQDPGMELHLIHYSYGVNSTEKGDLSSESTVSRIRTEHFPLTLESARPSHTSQYLCASSETSGTPYNEQFFGPGTRLTVL.

The chain couples TRBV30 to TRBJ1-5; D not resolved. Looked up from germline, CDR1 is GTSNPN and CDR2 is SVGIG (reference sequence). The CDR3 has 13 amino acids. V lost 5 bases, J lost 8 bases, and 16 bases lay in between. The CDR3 here is CAWASDLLEPQHF. The CDR3 DNA reads as TGTGCCTGGGCGTCCGACCTGCTAGAGCCCCAGCATTTT.

The V gene is TRBV4-1, the J gene TRBJ2-1; the D gene is possibly TRBD2 (6 bases). Trimming left V 4 bases short and J 5 bases short, with 27 bases between. The CDR3 is made up of 19 amino acids. CDR1 is MGHRA, CDR2 YSYEKL, per germline. The DNA of the CDR3 is TGCGCCAGCAGCCCTCGTCTAGACTTCGCGCGGGATAGGAACAATGAGCAGTTCTTC. Residues: CASSPRLDFARDRNNEQFF.

The gene calls are TRBV11-1 and TRBJ1-4; 8 bases are a match to TRBD1. The V and J ends lost 5 bases and 5 bases, in that order; junction bases with no gene match: 7. CDR1 SGHAT and CDR2 FQDESV come from the germline V gene (reference sequence). This CDR3 region has 15 residues. The CDR3 here is CASSKDRVLNEKLFF. The CDR3 DNA follows: TGTGCCAGCAGCAAGGACAGGGTGCTCAATGAAAAACTGTTTTTT.

This clone was seen a single time. V usage is TRBV6-4 and J usage is TRBJ2-3; 9 nucleotides align to TRBD2. Germline V lookup: CDR1 MRHNA, CDR2 SNTAGT. CDR3 length equals 18 residues. The V segment lost 0 bases and the J segment 2 bases; nucleotides outside the gene matches: 9. CDR3 nucleotide sequence: TGTGCCAGCAGTGACTCGAGGTGGCGGGAGGGCAACACAGATACGCAGTATTTT. Amino acids: CASSDSRWREGNTDTQYF.

This chain joins TRBV6-5 and TRBJ2-1; a possible D gene is TRBD2 (5 bases). The CDR3 is 12 amino acids. Germline values: CDR1 MNHEY, CDR2 SVGAGI. V was clipped by 5 bases and J by 9 bases, with 11 bases between them. The CDR3, as DNA: TGTGCCAGCAGTCGGACTTCTGGTGAGCAGTTCTTC. Translating it yields CASSRTSGEQFF.